This T cell receptor beta chain was obtained from a study of blood T cell repertoires in COVID-19. Study-level information: PBMCs, B-cell-depleted T cells, or T cells provided the cDNA or gDNA that made up the material.

Repertoires were generated with immunoSEQ multiplex PCR, while TCRdb's copy carries only in-frame clones and drops some. The sample lists approximately 99,000 clones; about 85% were seen once. The CDR3 is 13 amino acids. Germline lookup yields CDR1 SEHNR and CDR2 FQNEAQ (reference sequence). J gave up 13 bases and V 1 base, and 8 bases lay outside the gene matches. The clonotype originates from a woman between 65 and 79 years old with acute or convalescent COVID-19. Sequenced sample: peripheral blood. This chain uses TRBV7-9 with TRBJ2-7, with TRBD1 matching over 9 bases. The CDR3 DNA is TGTGCCAGCAGCTTAGAGTCGTCGGACAGGGGCTACTTC. It codes for CASSLESSDRGYF.